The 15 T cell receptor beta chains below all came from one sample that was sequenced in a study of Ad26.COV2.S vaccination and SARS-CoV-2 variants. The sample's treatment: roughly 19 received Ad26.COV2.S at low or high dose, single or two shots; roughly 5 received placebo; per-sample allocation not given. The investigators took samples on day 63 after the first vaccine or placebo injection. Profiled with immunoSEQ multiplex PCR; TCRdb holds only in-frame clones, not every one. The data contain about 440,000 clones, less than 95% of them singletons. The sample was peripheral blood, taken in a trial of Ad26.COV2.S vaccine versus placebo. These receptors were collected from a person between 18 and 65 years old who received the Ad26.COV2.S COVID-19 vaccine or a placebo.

The CDR3 sequence is CATAQGLNGGYTF. For the CDR3, the DNA is TGTGCCACCGCACAGGGGCTAAACGGTGGCTACACCTTC. The genes are TRBV10-3 and TRBJ1-2; 7 nucleotides line up with TRBD1. Unmatched junction bases numbered 12, after V lost 10 bases and J lost 7 bases. Germline-derived CDR1 and CDR2 are ENHRY and SYGVKD. The CDR3 length is 13 residues.

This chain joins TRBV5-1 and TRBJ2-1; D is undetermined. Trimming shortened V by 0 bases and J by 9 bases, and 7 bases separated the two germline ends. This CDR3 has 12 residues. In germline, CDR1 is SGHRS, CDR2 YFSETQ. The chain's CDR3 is CASSLVPIEQFF. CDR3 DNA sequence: TGCGCCAGCAGCTTGGTCCCCATTGAGCAGTTCTTC.

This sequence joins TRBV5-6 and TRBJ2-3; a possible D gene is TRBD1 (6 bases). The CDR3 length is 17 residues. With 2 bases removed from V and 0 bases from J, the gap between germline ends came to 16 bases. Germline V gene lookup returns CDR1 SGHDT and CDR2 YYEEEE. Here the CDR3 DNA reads TGTGCCAGCAGCTTCCTACCTGACAGGACTAGCACAGATACGCAGTATTTT. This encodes CASSFLPDRTSTDTQYF.

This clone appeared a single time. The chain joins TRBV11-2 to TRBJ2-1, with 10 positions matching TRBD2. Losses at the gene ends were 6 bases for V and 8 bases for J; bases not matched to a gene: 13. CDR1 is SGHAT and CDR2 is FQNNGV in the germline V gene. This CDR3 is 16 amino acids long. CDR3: CASSRSGRANIYEQFF. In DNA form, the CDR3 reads TGTGCCAGCAGTAGGAGCGGGAGGGCCAATATCTATGAGCAGTTCTTC.

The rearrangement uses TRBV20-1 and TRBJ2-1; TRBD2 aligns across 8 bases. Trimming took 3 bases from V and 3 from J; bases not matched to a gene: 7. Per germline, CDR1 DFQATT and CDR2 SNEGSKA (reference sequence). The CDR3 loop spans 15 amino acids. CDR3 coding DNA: TGCAGTGCTAGTACTAGCGGAACCCACTACAATGAGCAGTTCTTC. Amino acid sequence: CSASTSGTHYNEQFF.

The CDR3 DNA follows: TGTGCCAGCAGTGAGGCGGGACGTTTGAACACTGAAGCTTTCTTT. This sequence encodes CASSEAGRLNTEAFF. This sequence joins TRBV6-1 and TRBJ1-1; perhaps TRBD1 as D (5 bases). Germline V gene lookup returns CDR1 MNHNS and CDR2 SASEGT. CDR3 length: 15 amino acids. Trimming left V 3 bases short and J 0 bases short, with 11 bases between.

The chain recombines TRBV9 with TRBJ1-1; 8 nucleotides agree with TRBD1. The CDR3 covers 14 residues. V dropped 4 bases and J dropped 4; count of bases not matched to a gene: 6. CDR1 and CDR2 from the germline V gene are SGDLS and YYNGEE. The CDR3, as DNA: TGTGCCAGCAGCCCCAGGGGGCTGGGCACTGAAGCTTTCTTT. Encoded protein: CASSPRGLGTEAFF.

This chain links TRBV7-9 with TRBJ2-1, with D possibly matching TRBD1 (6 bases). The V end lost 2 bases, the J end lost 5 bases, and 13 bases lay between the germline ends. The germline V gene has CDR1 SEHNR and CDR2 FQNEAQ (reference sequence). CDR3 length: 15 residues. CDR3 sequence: CASSLPRGSNNEQFF. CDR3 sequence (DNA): TGTGCCAGCAGCTTACCCAGGGGTAGCAACAATGAGCAGTTCTTC.

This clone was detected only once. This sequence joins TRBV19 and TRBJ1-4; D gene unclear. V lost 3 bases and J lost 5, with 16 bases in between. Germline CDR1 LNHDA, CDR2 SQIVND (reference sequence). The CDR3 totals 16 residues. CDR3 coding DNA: TGTGCCAGTAGTATGAGAAAGATCTCACAAAATGAAAAACTGTTTTTT. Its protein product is CASSMRKISQNEKLFF.

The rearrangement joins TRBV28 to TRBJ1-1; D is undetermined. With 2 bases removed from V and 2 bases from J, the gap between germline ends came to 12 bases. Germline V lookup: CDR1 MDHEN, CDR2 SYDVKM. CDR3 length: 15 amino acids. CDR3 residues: CASSLATRVNTEAFF. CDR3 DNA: TGTGCCAGCAGTTTAGCCACTAGGGTAAACACTGAAGCTTTCTTT.

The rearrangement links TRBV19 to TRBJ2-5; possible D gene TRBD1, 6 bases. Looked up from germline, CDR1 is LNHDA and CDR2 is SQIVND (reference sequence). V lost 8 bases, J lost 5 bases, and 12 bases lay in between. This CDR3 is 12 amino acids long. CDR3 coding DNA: TGTGCCAGTCGTCGAAGGGGGGAGACCCAGTACTTC. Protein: CASRRRGETQYF.

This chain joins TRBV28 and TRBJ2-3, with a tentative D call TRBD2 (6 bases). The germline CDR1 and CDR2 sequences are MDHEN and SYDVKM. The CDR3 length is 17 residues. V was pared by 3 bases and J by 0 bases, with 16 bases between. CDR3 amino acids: CASSLGAGQVSTDTQYF. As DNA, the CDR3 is TGTGCCAGCAGTTTGGGCGCGGGGCAGGTTAGCACAGATACGCAGTATTTT. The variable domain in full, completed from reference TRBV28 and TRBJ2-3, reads DVKVTQSSRYLVKRTGEKVFLECVQDMDHENMFWYRQDPGLGLRLIYFSYDVKMKEKGDIPEGYSVSREKKERFSLILESASTNQTSMYLCASSLGAGQVSTDTQYFGPGTRLTVL.

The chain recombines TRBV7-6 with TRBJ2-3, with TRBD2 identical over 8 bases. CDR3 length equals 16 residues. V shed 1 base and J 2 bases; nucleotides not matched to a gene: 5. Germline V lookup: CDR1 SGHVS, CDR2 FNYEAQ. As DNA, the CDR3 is TGTGCCAGCAGCTTAGGGGTAGCGGGGATCACAGATACGCAGTATTTT. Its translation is CASSLGVAGITDTQYF.

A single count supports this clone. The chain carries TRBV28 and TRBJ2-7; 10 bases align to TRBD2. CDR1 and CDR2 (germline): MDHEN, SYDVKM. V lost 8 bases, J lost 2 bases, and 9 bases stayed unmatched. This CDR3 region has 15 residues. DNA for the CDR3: TGTGCCAGCCTCCCCCATAGCGGGGGGACCTACGAGCAGTACTTC. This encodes CASLPHSGGTYEQYF.

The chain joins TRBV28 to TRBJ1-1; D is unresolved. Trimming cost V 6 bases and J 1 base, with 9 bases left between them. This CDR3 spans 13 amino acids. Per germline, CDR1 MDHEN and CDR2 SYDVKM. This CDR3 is CASSRRTNTEAFF. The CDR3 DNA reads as TGTGCCAGCAGCCGCCGAACGAACACTGAAGCTTTCTTT.